The table lists the clone carrying this T cell receptor (beta chain) with a few counts. Its cognate antigen is unknown. This entry belongs to a study of CD8+ T cells in alopecia areata. Trimming removed 1 base at V and 5 bases at J, with 6 bases between. This CDR3 has 13 residues. Germline V lookup: CDR1 MNHEY, CDR2 SMNVEV (reference sequence). Sorting of PBMCs yielded the CD4+ and CD8+ T cells. Study-wide results and caveats: TCR sharing was clearer in mice than between patients, perhaps partly owing to patient HLA diversity. Relative to normal scalp, lesional scalp, especially alopecia totalis/universalis, showed higher clonality.

RNA extraction was followed by reverse transcription into cDNA, which acted as the sequencing template. Here immunoSEQ multiplex PCR was the method, and the copy in TCRdb shows in-frame clones only, minus some. Here the sample spans roughly 150,000 clones, around 54% being singletons. The sequence came from a human donor in good health. The chain is built from TRBV27 and TRBJ1-5; D call uncertain. Material: CD4+ T cells sorted from blood. CDR3 sequence (DNA): TGTGCCAGCAGTTTATTTGCTGATCAGCCCCAGCATTTT. This encodes CASSLFADQPQHF.